This paragraph covers one TCR beta chain sequence. This entry comes from a study of blood T cell repertoires in COVID-19. Overall study: In each case, the material was cDNA or gDNA derived from T cells, B-cell-depleted T cells, or PBMCs.

Generated by immunoSEQ multiplex PCR, the TCRdb table keeps only in-frame clones and is missing some. The sample consists of 380,000 or so clones, more than 70% of them appearing once. This CDR3 contains 15 residues. CDR1 is MNHNS, CDR2 SASEGT, per germline. The V end was cut by 2 bases, the J end by 6 bases, with 14 bases between. The specimen sequenced was PBMCs or T cells enriched from blood (not recorded which). V gene TRBV6-1 combines with J gene TRBJ1-5; perhaps TRBD1 as D (6 bases). This TCR derives from a man younger than 45 who had recovered from COVID-19. The CDR3 loop reads CASSEPAGAAQPQHF. The CDR3 bases are TGTGCCAGCAGTGAACCAGCGGGGGCGGCTCAGCCCCAGCATTTT.